This TCR beta chain was recovered during a study of blood T cells in healthy people across ages. Points from the study as a whole: Any changes in expanded clonotypes were possibly confounded, as donor CMV status remained unknown.

The CDR3 totals 15 residues. V lost 6 bases, J lost 5 bases, and 10 bases stayed unmatched. Germline CDR1 reads MNHEY; CDR2 reads SMNVEV (reference sequence). Using a J-beta primer mix together with a sample-barcoded 5' primer, a second PCR was run for roughly 6 to 12 cycles. Each cDNA was tagged by a template-switch adaptor containing 12 random nucleotides. From each sample, at least 2.5 million paired-end reads containing CDR3 were obtained. In TCRdb, the 5' RACE reads were re-called with MiXCR into one record per CDR3 protein. The sample comprises 780,000 or so distinct CDR3 sequences, roughly three fifths of which are singletons, and under 30% rests with the top ten. For this clonotype: The antigen is unknown.

The material sequenced was blood. The V call is TRBV27, the J call TRBJ1-5; TRBD1 matches at 7 bases. This TCR was recovered from a man between 40 and 49 years old in good health. Here the CDR3 reads CASSRQGTSYQPQHF. CDR3 bases: TGTGCCAGCAGCCGACAGGGCACGAGTTATCAGCCCCAGCATTTT.